This TCR beta chain was sequenced in a study of cytomegalovirus exposure and HLA in healthy donors. Overall study results and limits: The tendency of first-cohort TCR clusters to co-occur in the 120 or so validation repertoires emerged from a later analysis. Many donors carried some public TCRs, although rarity characterized most TCR sequences. Cytomegalovirus-associated TCR beta chains were listed, numbering 150 to 200.

As concerns this clone: Its cognate antigen is unknown.

The validation cohort, a group of around 130 subjects, included the donors and was separate from the roughly 700-subject first cohort. The CDR3 spans 12 residues. V lost 4 bases and J 5 bases, leaving 5 bases between the germline ends. CDR1 is MGHRA and CDR2 is YSYEKL in the germline V gene. Sequencing was performed with immunoSEQ multiplex PCR; in TCRdb, only in-frame clones are kept and a portion is missing. The sample lists about 65,000 clones, around 96% seen once, with about 4.3% in the top ten. The source is a man between 18 and 35 years old in good health and CMV-seropositive. The chain joins TRBV4-1 to TRBJ2-2; D gene uncertain. The sequencing sample was made of PBMCs. The CDR3 loop reads CASSLLTGELFF. The DNA of the CDR3 is TGCGCCAGCAGCCTCCTTACCGGGGAGCTGTTTTTT.